The source of this TCR beta chain is a study of OX40 agonist ivuxolimab in advanced cancers. Broadly, across the study: The costimulatory receptor OX40 (CD134) was targeted by ivuxolimab, a fully human IgG2 agonistic monoclonal antibody. Patients were allowed to have had prior anti-PD-1, anti-PD-L1 or anti-CTLA-4 therapy, and approximately 40% of the dose-escalation patients had been treated with checkpoint inhibitors. The paper reports the monotherapy dose-escalation portion (N of about 50 patients) of the phase I ivuxolimab trial. Partial responses occurred in three dose-escalation patients, of whom one had hepatocellular carcinoma and two had cutaneous melanoma. Intravenous ivuxolimab was administered to patients every 2 weeks at six dose levels: 0.01, 0.1, 0.3, 1.5, 3 and 10 mg/kg. Peripheral TCRbeta sequencing aimed to test whether ivuxolimab altered TCR sequence diversity and caused clonal T-cell expansion. The dose-escalation cohort was approximately 83% male with a mean age of approximately 59 years, ranging from 23 to 79. Of the approximately 50 patients in dose escalation, some 20 had hepatocellular carcinoma, some 15 had melanoma, 9 had renal cell carcinoma and 9 had head and neck cancer. General study outcomes and caveats: Low levels of normalized T-cell clonal expansion were also seen in some nonresponding patients. At doses from 0.1 to 3.0 mg/kg, clonal expansion was seen in both CD4+ and CD8+ blood T cells between baseline and week 6. After ivuxolimab, CD8+ T cells had more expanded clones than CD4+ T cells on average. In the 0.1-3.0 mg/kg groups, partial responders had among the lowest normalized peripheral clonal expansion, particularly in CD8+ T cells. Antigen specificity was not determined for the clonally expanded peripheral T cells.

The trial excluded patients who had a history of autoimmune disease or who were on systemic immunosuppression. Peripheral blood for TCR sequencing was drawn from every dose cohort at baseline, at cycle 4 day 1 and at cycle 7 day 1. The samples were taken from a phase I, first-in-human, multicenter, open-label dose-escalation trial of ivuxolimab. Adults with locally advanced or metastatic melanoma, renal cell, hepatocellular, or head and neck squamous cell carcinoma were enrolled in the trial. Before TCR sequencing, CD4+ and CD8+ T cells were separately sorted from peripheral blood. Genomic DNA was isolated from the sorted cells so that the TCRbeta CDR3 region could be sequenced. TCRbeta CDR3 regions were sequenced using the immunoSEQ Assay. Held by TCRdb, this immuneACCESS table contains in-frame sequences only and omits some clones. Under half of the omission traces to an unresolved V gene where checked; the cause of the rest is unknown. Here the sample has approximately 30,000 clones; almost 85% occur a single time. The biggest ten clones account for approximately 20% of the sample.

In the case of this clone: Its antigen has not been determined. Base qualities are missing; no much larger clone stands one base away.

Trimming takes 3 bases from V and 6 bases from J, and the germline ends sit 23 bases apart. The germline V gene specifies MDHEN as CDR1 and SYDVKM as CDR2. From cysteine to phenylalanine, the CDR3 is 18 amino acids long. The kept DNA is CDR3 alone, 54 bases in frame from the first base. This sequence uses TRBV28 and TRBJ2-2; the D gene is possibly TRBD1, with 7 bases matching. The material was CD4+ or CD8+ T cells sorted from blood, obtained in a trial of the OX40 agonist ivuxolimab. This clonotype was sampled from an adult with an advanced solid tumor such as melanoma, head and neck, liver or kidney cancer. The nucleotide sequence reads TGTGCCAGCAGTTTCCACCCGGAGGGGGCCTCCCGCCCCGGGGAGCTGTTTTTT. The translation is CASSFHPEGASRPGELFF.